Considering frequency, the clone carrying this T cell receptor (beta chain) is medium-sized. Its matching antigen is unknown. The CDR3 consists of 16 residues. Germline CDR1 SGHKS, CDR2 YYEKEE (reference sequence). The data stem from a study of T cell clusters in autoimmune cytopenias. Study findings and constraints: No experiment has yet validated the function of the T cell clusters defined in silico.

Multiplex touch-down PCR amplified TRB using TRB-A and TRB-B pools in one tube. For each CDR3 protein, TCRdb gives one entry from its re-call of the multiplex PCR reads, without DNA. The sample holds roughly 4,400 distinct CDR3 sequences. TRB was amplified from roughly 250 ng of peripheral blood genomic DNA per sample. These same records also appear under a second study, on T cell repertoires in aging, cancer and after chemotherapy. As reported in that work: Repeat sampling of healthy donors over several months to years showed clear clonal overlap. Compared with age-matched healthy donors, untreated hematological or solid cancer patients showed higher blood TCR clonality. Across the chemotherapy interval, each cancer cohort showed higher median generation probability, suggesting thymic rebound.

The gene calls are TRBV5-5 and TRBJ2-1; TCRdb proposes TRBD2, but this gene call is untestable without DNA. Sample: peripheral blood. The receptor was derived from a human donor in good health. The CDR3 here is CASSLARLAGDGEQFF.